Detailed here is one T cell receptor (beta chain). CDR3 length equals 18 residues. Germline CDR1 SGHRS, CDR2 YFSETQ. V was pared by 3 bases and J by 6 bases, with 19 bases of the junction left unmatched. Assay: immunoSEQ multiplex PCR; the TCRdb copy retains only in-frame clones and omits some. This table has about 350,000 clones, around 84% appearing once. The data were taken from a study of Ad26.COV2.S vaccination and SARS-CoV-2 variants. As for the study in general: By the intramuscular route, Ad26.COV2.S was given once, or twice 56 days apart.

The treatment denotes: roughly 18 received Ad26.COV2.S at low or high dose, single or two shots; roughly 5 received placebo; per-sample allocation not given. Sampling took place 63 days after the first vaccine or placebo injection. The V and J genes are TRBV5-1 and TRBJ1-1, with 8 positions matching TRBD1. This clonotype originated in a person between 18 and 65 years old who received the Ad26.COV2.S COVID-19 vaccine or a placebo. Material: peripheral blood, obtained in a trial of Ad26.COV2.S vaccine versus placebo. The CDR3 loop is CASSWTHPGQVSGAEAFF. CDR3 coding DNA: TGCGCCAGCAGCTGGACCCACCCGGGACAGGTCTCCGGGGCTGAAGCTTTCTTT.